A single sample gave rise to the 4 T cell receptor beta chains below, sequenced in a study of blood T cell repertoires in COVID-19 (dated by TCRdb to about 2020). The library was prepared using the immunoSEQ multiplex PCR assay. Drawn from immuneACCESS, this table holds only the in-frame rearrangements with V and J called that TCRdb kept. Clones are partly lost; checked studies trace under half to an unresolved V gene and leave the rest unexplained. Recorded for this sample are 140,000 or so clones; more than 75% of them occurred a single time. About 9.4% of the sample is in the top ten clones. The sequencing input was peripheral blood. These receptors were collected from a woman between 45 and 65 years old with active or convalescent COVID-19.

The V gene is TRBV25-1, the J gene TRBJ1-5; D not certain. This CDR3 is built from 16 residues. Germline V gene sequence: CDR1 MGHDK, CDR2 SYGVNS. V lost 2 bases, J lost 4 bases, and 15 bases lay in between. CDR3 nucleotide sequence: TGTGCCAGCAGTGAACAAATGTGGTACGGGAATCAGCCCCAGCATTTT. It is translated as CASSEQMWYGNQPQHF.

V and J are TRBV5-5 and TRBJ1-2; tentative D call: TRBD1 (6 bases). CDR3 size: 13 residues. The V end was cut by 5 bases, the J end by 2 bases, with 10 bases between. Per the germline V gene, CDR1 is SGHKS and CDR2 is YYEKEE (reference sequence). CDR3 sequence (DNA): TGTGCCAGCAGTTCTACAGGGAACTATGGCTACACCTTC. It codes for CASSSTGNYGYTF.

The V call is TRBV2, the J call TRBJ2-7; D unresolved. Trimming took 7 bases from V and 2 from J, leaving 9 bases between them. The CDR3 spans 12 residues. Germline CDR1 SNHLY, CDR2 FYNNEI. The CDR3 coding sequence is TGTGCCAGCACCGAGTTTACCTACGAGCAGTACTTC. Protein: CASTEFTYEQYF.

This rearrangement joins TRBV5-8 to TRBJ1-1; D gene uncertain. Germline assignment: CDR1 SGHTS and CDR2 YDEGEE. The CDR3 extends over 12 amino acids. The V end was cut by 5 bases, the J end by 1 base, with 6 bases between. CDR3 nucleotides: TGTGCCAGCAGGGGCGCGAACACTGAAGCTTTCTTT. This sequence encodes CASRGANTEAFF.